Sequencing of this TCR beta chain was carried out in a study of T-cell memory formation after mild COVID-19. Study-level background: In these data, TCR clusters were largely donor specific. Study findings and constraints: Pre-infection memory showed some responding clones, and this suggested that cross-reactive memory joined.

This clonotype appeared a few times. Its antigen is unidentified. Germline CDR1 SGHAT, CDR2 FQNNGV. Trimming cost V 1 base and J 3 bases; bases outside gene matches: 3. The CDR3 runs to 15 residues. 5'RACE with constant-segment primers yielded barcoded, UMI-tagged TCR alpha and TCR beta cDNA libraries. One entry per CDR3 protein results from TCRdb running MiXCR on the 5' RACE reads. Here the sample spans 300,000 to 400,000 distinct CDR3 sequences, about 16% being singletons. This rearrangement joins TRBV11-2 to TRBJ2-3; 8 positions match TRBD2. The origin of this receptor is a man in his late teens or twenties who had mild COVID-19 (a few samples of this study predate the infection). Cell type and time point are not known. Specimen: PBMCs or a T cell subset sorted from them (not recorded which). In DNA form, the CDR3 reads TGTGCCAGCAGCTTAGGTAGCGGGATTACAGATACGCAGTATTTT. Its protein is CASSLGSGITDTQYF.